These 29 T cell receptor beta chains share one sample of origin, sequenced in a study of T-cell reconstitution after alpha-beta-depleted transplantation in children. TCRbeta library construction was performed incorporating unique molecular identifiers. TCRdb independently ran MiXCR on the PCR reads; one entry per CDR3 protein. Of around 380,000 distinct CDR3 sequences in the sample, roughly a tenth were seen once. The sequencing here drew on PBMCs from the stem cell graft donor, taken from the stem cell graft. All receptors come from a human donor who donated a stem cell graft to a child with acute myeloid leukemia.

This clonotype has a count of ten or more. This CDR3 is CSARTSGSSDTQYF. The CDR3 DNA follows: TGCAGTGCAAGGACTAGCGGGAGTTCCGATACGCAGTATTTT. This sequence joins TRBV20-1 and TRBJ2-3, with 13 bases aligning to TRBD2. The CDR3 is made up of 14 amino acids. J gave up 6 bases and V 6 bases, and 6 bases lay outside the gene matches. Germline assignment: CDR1 DFQATT and CDR2 SNEGSKA (reference sequence).

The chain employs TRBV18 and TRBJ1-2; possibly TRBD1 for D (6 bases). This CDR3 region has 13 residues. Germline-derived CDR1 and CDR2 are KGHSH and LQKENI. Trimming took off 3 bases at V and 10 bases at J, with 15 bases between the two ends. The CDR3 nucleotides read TGTGCCAGCTCACCGGGACAAAAGCGAGACTACACCTTC. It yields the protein CASSPGQKRDYTF. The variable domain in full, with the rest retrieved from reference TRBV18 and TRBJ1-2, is NAGVMQNPRHLVRRRGQEARLRCSPMKGHSHVYWYRQLPEEGLKFMVYLQKENIIDESGMPKERFSAEFPKEGPSILRIQQVVRGDSAAYFCASSPGQKRDYTFGSGTRLTVV.

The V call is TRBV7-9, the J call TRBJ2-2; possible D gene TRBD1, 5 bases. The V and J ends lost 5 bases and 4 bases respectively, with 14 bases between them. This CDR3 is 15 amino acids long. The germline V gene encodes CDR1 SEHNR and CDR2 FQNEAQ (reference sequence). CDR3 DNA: TGTGCCAGCAGCCCCCAGGGATGGGGCACCGGGGAGCTGTTTTTT. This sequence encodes CASSPQGWGTGELFF. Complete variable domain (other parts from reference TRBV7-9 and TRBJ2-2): DTGVSQNPRHKITKRGQNVTFRCDPISEHNRLYWYRQTLGQGPEFLTYFQNEAQLEKSRLLSDRFSAERPKGSFSTLEIQRTEQGDSAMYLCASSPQGWGTGELFFGEGSRLTVL.

For the CDR3, the DNA is TGCAGTGCTGACAAACTAGCGGGAGGTTCGGGCGAGCAGTACTTC. Residues: CSADKLAGGSGEQYF. The V gene is TRBV20-1, the J gene TRBJ2-7; TRBD2 matches 12 bases. In germline, CDR1 is DFQATT, CDR2 SNEGSKA (reference sequence). V gave up 5 bases and J gave up 6 bases; unmatched junction bases: 11. This CDR3 is built from 15 residues.

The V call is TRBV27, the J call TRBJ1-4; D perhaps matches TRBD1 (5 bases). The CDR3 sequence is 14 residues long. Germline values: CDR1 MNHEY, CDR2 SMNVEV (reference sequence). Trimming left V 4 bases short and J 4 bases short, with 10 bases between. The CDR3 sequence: CASSYQGNNEKLFF. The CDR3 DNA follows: TGTGCCAGCAGTTATCAGGGAAATAATGAAAAACTGTTTTTT.

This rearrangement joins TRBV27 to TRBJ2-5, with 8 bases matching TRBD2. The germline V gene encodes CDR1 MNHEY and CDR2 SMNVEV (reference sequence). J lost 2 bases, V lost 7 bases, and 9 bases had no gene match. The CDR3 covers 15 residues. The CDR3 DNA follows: TGTGCCAGCAATGCGGGGGGAGCGTTGCAAGAGACCCAGTACTTC. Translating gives CASNAGGALQETQYF.

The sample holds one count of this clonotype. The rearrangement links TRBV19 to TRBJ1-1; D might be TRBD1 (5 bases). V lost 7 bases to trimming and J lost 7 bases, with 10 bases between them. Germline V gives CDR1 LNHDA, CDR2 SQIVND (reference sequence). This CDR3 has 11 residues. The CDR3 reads CASMGLIEAFF. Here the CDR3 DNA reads TGTGCCAGTATGGGGCTGATTGAAGCTTTCTTT.

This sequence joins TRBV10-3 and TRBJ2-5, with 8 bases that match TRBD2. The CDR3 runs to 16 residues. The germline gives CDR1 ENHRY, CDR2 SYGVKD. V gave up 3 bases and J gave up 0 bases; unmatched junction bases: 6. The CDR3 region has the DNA TGTGCCATCAGTGACCGCGGGGGGCAGTACCAAGAGACCCAGTACTTC. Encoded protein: CAISDRGGQYQETQYF.

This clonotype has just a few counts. The CDR3: CSAARQSNTEAFF. In DNA, the CDR3 is TGCAGTGCTGCTAGACAGTCGAACACTGAAGCTTTCTTT. This chain uses TRBV20-1 with TRBJ1-1; D might be TRBD1 (5 bases). Germline V lookup: CDR1 DFQATT, CDR2 SNEGSKA (reference sequence). The V gene lost 5 bases and the J gene lost 1 base, with 11 bases spanning the gap. The CDR3 extends over 13 amino acids.

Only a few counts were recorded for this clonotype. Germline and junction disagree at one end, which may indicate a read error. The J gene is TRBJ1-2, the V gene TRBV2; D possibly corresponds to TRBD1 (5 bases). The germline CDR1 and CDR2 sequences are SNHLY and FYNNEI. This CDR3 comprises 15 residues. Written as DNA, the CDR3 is TGTGCCAGCAGAGAAGGGTTCCAGGGCGACTATGGCTACACCTTC. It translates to CASREGFQGDYGYTF.

CDR3 sequence reads: CASSPRSGGVEKLFF. CDR3 coding DNA: TGTGCCAGCAGCCCACGGTCGGGGGGCGTTGAAAAACTGTTTTTT. V gene TRBV5-4 combines with J gene TRBJ1-4, with TRBD1 as a possible D gene (6 bases). Germline V gene sequence: CDR1 SGHNT, CDR2 YYREEE (reference sequence). This CDR3 has 15 amino acids. Trimming pared 4 bases from V and 7 bases from J, leaving 17 bases between.

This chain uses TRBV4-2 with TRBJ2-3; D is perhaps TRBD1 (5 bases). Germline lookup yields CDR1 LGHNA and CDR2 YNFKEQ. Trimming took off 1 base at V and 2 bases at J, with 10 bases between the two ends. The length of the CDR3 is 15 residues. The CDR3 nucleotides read TGTGCCAGCAGCCAAGGGCAGGGCCCCACAGATACGCAGTATTTT. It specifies CASSQGQGPTDTQYF.

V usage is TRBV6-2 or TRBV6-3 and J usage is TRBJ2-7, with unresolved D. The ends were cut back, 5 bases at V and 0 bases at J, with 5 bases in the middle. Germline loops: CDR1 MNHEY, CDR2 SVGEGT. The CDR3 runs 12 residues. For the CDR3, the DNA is TGTGCCAGCAGTAAAAGCTCCTACGAGCAGTACTTC. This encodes CASSKSSYEQYF.

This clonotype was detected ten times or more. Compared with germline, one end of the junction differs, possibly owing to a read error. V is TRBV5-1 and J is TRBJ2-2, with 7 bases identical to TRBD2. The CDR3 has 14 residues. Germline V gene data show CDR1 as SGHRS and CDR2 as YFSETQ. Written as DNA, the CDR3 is TGTGCCAGCAGCTTGGCCGGGGGGACCGGGGAGCTGTTTTTT. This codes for CASSLAGGTGELFF.

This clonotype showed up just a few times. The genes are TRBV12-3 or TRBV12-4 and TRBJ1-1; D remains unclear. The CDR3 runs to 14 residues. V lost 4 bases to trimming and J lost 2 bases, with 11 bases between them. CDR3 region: CASSSRRNNTEAFF. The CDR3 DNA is TGTGCCAGCAGTTCTCGCCGTAACAACACTGAAGCTTTCTTT.

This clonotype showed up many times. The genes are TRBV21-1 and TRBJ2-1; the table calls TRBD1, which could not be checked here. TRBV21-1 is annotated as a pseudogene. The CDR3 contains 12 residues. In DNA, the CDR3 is TGTGCCAGCAGTTACAGGGTCGCTGAGCAGTTCTTC. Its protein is CASSYRVAEQFF.

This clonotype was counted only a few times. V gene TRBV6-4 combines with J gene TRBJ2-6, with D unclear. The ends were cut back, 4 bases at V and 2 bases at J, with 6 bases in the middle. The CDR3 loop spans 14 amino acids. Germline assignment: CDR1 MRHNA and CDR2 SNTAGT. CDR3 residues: CASSGWAGANVLTF. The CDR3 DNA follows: TGTGCCAGCAGTGGTTGGGCTGGGGCCAACGTCCTGACTTTC.

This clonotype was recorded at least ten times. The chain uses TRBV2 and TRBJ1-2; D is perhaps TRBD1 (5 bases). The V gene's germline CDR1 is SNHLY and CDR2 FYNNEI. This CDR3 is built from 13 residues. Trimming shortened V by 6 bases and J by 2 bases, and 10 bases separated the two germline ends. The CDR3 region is CASSPGQNYGYTF. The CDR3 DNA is TGTGCCAGCAGCCCAGGGCAGAACTATGGCTACACCTTC.

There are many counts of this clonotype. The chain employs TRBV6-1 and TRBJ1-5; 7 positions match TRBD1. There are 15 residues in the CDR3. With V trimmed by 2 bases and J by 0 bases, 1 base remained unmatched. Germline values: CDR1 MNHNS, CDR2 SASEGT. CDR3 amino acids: CASSEQGGSNQPQHF. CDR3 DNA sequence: TGTGCCAGCAGTGAACAGGGGGGTAGCAATCAGCCCCAGCATTTT.

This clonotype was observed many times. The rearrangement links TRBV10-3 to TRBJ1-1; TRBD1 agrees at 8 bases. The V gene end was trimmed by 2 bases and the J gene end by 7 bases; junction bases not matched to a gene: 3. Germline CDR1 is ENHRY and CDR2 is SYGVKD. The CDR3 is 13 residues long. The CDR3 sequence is CAISERDRSEAFF. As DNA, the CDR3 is TGTGCCATCAGTGAGCGGGACAGGAGTGAAGCTTTCTTT.

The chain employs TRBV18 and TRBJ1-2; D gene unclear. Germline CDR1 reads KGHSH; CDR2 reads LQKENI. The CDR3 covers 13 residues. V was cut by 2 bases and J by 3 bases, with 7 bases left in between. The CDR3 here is CASSPAPDYGYTF. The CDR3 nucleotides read TGTGCCAGCTCACCAGCGCCAGACTATGGCTACACCTTC.

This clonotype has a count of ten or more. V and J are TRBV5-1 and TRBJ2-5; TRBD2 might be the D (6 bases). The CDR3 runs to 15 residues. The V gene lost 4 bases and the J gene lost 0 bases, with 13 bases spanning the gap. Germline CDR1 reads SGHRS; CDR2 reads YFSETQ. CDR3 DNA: TGCGCCAGCAGCGCCGGGGGATCGGACCAAGAGACCCAGTACTTC. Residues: CASSAGGSDQETQYF.

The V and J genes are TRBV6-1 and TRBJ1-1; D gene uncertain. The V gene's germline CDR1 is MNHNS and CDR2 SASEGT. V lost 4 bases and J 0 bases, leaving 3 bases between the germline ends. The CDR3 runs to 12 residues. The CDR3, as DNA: TGTGCCAGCAGTGGCATGAACACTGAAGCTTTCTTT. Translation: CASSGMNTEAFF.

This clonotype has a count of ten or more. CDR3 coding DNA: TGTGCCAGCAGTTTTCAGGGGGCAACTGAAGCTTTCTTT. This translates into CASSFQGATEAFF. The chain links TRBV12-3 or TRBV12-4 to TRBJ1-1, with TRBD1 matching over 8 bases. J was trimmed by 5 bases and V by 3 bases; bases with no gene match: 2. The CDR3 covers 13 residues.

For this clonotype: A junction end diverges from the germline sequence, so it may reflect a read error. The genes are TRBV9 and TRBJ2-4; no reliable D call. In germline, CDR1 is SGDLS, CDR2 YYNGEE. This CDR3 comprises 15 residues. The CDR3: CASSELGIAKNSQYF. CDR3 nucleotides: TGTGCCAGCAGCGAGCTAGGAATAGCCAAAAACAGTCAGTACTTC.

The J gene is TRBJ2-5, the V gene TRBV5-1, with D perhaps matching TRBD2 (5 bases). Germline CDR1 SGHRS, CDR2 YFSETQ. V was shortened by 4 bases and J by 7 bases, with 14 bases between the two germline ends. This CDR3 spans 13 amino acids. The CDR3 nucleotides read TGCGCCAGCAGCCCAGACTACGCCGGGACCCAGTACTTC. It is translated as CASSPDYAGTQYF. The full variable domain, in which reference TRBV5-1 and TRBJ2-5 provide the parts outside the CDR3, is KAGVTQTPRYLIKTRGQQVTLSCSPISGHRSVSWYQQTPGQGLQFLFEYFSETQRNKGNFPGRFSGRQFSNSRSEMNVSTLELGDSALYLCASSPDYAGTQYFGPGTRLLVL.

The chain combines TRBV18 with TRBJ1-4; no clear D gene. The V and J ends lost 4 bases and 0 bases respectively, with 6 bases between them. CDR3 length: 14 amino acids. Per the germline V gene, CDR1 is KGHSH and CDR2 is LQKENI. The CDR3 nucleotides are TGTGCCAGCTCACGGGGTGCAACTAATGAAAAACTGTTTTTT. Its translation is CASSRGATNEKLFF.

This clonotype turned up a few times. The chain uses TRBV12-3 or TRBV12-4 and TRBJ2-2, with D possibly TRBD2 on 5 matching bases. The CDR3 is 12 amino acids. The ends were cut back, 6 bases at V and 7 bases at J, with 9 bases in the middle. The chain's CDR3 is CASRRTDGELFF. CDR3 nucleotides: TGTGCCAGCAGACGGACTGACGGGGAGCTGTTTTTT.

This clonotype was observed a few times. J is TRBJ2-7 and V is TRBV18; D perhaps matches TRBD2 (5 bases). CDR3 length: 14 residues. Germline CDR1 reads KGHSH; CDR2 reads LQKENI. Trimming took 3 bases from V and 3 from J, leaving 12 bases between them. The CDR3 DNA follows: TGTGCCAGCTCACCGGGGAGTTCTCTCTACGAGCAGTACTTC. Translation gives CASSPGSSLYEQYF.